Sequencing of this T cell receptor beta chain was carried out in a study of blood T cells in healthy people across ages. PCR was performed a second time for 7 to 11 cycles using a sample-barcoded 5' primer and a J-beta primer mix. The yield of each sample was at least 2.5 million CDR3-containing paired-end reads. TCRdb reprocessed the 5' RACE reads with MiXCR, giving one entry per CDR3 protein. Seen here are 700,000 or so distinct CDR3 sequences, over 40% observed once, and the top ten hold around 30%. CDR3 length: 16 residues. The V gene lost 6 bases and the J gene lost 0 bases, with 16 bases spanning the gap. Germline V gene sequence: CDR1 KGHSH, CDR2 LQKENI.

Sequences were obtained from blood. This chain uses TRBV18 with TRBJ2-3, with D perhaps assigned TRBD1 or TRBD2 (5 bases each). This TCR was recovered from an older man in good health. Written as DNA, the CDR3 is TGTGCCAGCTCCCCAGGGACCGTCCAGAGCACAGATACGCAGTATTTT. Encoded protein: CASSPGTVQSTDTQYF.